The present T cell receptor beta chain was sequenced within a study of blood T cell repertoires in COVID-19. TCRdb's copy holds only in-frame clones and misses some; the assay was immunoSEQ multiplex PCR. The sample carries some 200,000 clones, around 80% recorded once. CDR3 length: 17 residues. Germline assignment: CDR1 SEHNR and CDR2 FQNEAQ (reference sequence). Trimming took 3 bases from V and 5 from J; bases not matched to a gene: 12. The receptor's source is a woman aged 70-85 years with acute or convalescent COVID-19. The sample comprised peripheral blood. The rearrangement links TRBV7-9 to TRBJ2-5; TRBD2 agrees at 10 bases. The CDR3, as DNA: TGTGCCAGCAGCTTCGGGTCTAGCGGGGGAAATGTGGAGACCCAGTACTTC. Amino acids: CASSFGSSGGNVETQYF.